This entry describes one T cell receptor beta chain. Clones were sequenced by immunoSEQ multiplex PCR, and TCRdb holds only the in-frame ones, with some missing. The sample consists of nearly 95,000 clones, 90% to 95% of them appearing once. This entry comes from a study of siplizumab effects on memory and regulatory T cells. CDR1 is GTSNPN, CDR2 SVGIG, per germline (reference sequence). The V and J ends lost 8 bases and 5 bases respectively, with 18 bases between them. The CDR3 totals 13 residues. Sequencing input: non-Treg CD4+ T cells sorted from blood. The rearrangement joins TRBV30 to TRBJ2-5; a possible D gene is TRBD2 (7 bases). This receptor was identified in a human donor in good health. The DNA for the CDR3 is TGTGCCCTGGGGAGGGGGGGGTCGGAGACCCAGTACTTC. Its translation: CALGRGGSETQYF.